The 30 T cell receptor beta chains below were found in one sample sequenced in a study of neurological immune-mediated disorders. TCRdb reanalysed the 5' RACE reads using MiXCR and keeps one entry per CDR3 protein. The top ten hold 3% to 4.5% of the sample, which has 30,000 to 40,000 distinct CDR3 sequences, around 10% seen once. Described time point: technical triplicate 1. The sequenced material came from PBMCs. All receptors come from a man aged 55 to 69 with HTLV-1-associated myelopathy (HAM/TSP).

This clonotype was counted ten times or more. This chain joins TRBV20-1 and TRBJ1-5; D perhaps matches TRBD1 (5 bases). Germline V gene sequence: CDR1 DFQATT, CDR2 SNEGSKA (reference sequence). CDR3 size: 14 residues. Trimming left V 6 bases short and J 9 bases short, with 21 bases between. DNA for the CDR3: TGCAGTGCCACTCGCGCGGGGGGTCAGTCGCCCCAGCATTTT. Amino acid sequence: CSATRAGGQSPQHF.

This clonotype was counted at least ten times. V usage is TRBV27 and J usage is TRBJ1-6, with no clear D. Trimming removed 8 bases at V and 10 bases at J, with 18 bases between. The CDR3 extends over 14 amino acids. CDR1 MNHEY and CDR2 SMNVEV come from the germline V gene (reference sequence). In DNA, the CDR3 is TGTGCCAGCGGCTCCCCCATGCCGTTCTCACCCCTCCACTTT. It codes for CASGSPMPFSPLHF.

This clonotype was seen many times. The chain couples TRBV5-1 to TRBJ1-4, with D possibly being TRBD1 (5 bases). This CDR3 spans 16 amino acids. The germline CDR1 and CDR2 sequences are SGHRS and YFSETQ. V lost 0 bases and J 4 bases, leaving 13 bases between the germline ends. The DNA for the CDR3 is TGCGCCAGCAGCTTGGGCGGGACCTCGGATAATGAAAAACTGTTTTTT. Translated: CASSLGGTSDNEKLFF. The whole variable domain, remainder taken from reference TRBV5-1 and TRBJ1-4, is KAGVTQTPRYLIKTRGQQVTLSCSPISGHRSVSWYQQTPGQGLQFLFEYFSETQRNKGNFPGRFSGRQFSNSRSEMNVSTLELGDSALYLCASSLGGTSDNEKLFFGSGTQLSVL.

J is TRBJ2-2 and V is TRBV20-1; possibly TRBD2 for D (6 bases). The germline V and J ends were trimmed by 0 bases and 16 bases, with 24 bases remaining between them. Germline V gene sequence: CDR1 DFQATT, CDR2 SNEGSKA (reference sequence). This CDR3 has 15 residues. CDR3 DNA: TGCAGTGCTAGAGATAATGGTCTCGGGGGAGAAGTGCCGTTTTTT. Amino acid sequence: CSARDNGLGGEVPFF.

This clonotype has at least ten counts. The chain links TRBV19 to TRBJ2-3; the D is unclear. There are 8 residues in the CDR3. Per the germline V gene, CDR1 is LNHDA and CDR2 is SQIVND (reference sequence). As DNA, the CDR3 is TGTTCCGGAGATACGCAGTATTTT. Protein product: CSGDTQYF.

Ten or more counts support this clonotype. This CDR3 reads CASSQEQGRLSGANVLTF. The CDR3 DNA follows: TGCGCCAGCAGCCAGGAACAGGGACGGCTCTCTGGGGCCAACGTCCTGACTTTC. V gene TRBV4-1 combines with J gene TRBJ2-6; perhaps TRBD1 as D (6 bases). This CDR3 has 18 amino acids. Germline V CDR1 and CDR2: MGHRA, YSYEKL. The V gene lost 3 bases and the J gene lost 0 bases, with 15 bases spanning the gap.

Many counts were recorded for this clonotype. The chain has TRBV21-1 and TRBJ2-5; TRBD1 was called by the table and not checked on the DNA. TRBV21-1 represents a pseudogene. The CDR3 sequence is 13 residues long. CDR3 nucleotides: TGTGCCAGCCTTTTCAGGGTAGGAGAGACCCAGTACTTC. Amino acid sequence: CASLFRVGETQYF.

This clonotype is labeled medium-sized. The chain employs TRBV27 and TRBJ1-5; TRBD1 is a possible D gene (6 bases). Between the trimmed V and J ends, which lost 6 bases and 0 bases, there was a span of 15 bases. Germline loops: CDR1 MNHEY, CDR2 SMNVEV (reference sequence). This CDR3 region has 16 residues. The CDR3 loop reads CASRARGEDSNQPQHF. The CDR3 DNA follows: TGTGCCAGCAGGGCTAGGGGGGAGGATAGCAATCAGCCCCAGCATTTT.

In its sample, this clonotype was seen a few times. The chain joins TRBV20-1 to TRBJ1-1, with D unclear. The CDR3 runs 12 residues. CDR1 and CDR2 from the germline V gene are DFQATT and SNEGSKA (reference sequence). Trimming removed 0 bases at V and 4 bases at J, with 6 bases between. The CDR3 DNA sequence: TGCAGTGCTAGAGATTTGGGCACTGAAGCTTTCTTT. This translates into CSARDLGTEAFF.

This sequence joins TRBV11-2 and TRBJ2-5, with D unclear. This CDR3 contains 15 residues. V lost 0 bases and J 5 bases, leaving 13 bases between the germline ends. The germline CDR1 and CDR2 sequences are SGHAT and FQNNGV. CDR3 DNA: TGTGCCAGCAGCTTAGATCGGTCAGGCTGGGAGACCCAGTACTTC. Translated: CASSLDRSGWETQYF.

In its sample, this clonotype was seen many times. The chain employs TRBV7-2 and TRBJ2-7; TRBD2 agrees at 7 bases. The CDR3 runs 15 residues. With 5 bases clipped from V and 2 bases from J, the junction kept 9 bases outside the gene matches. CDR1 is SGHTA and CDR2 is FQGNSA in the germline V gene. CDR3 in DNA: TGTGCCAGCAGCCTATCAGCGGGACTCCCCTACGAGCAGTACTTC. As protein: CASSLSAGLPYEQYF. Together with reference TRBV7-2 and TRBJ2-7, the CDR3 gives the full variable domain: GAGVSQSPSNKVTEKGKDVELRCDPISGHTALYWYRQSLGQGLEFLIYFQGNSAPDKSGLPSDRFSAERTGGSVSTLTIQRTQQEDSAVYLCASSLSAGLPYEQYFGPGTRLTVT.

In this sample, this clonotype turned up many times. The V gene is TRBV10-2, the J gene TRBJ2-3; D perhaps matches TRBD2 (6 bases). The germline V and J ends were trimmed by 7 bases and 2 bases, with 10 bases remaining between them. This CDR3 comprises 13 residues. The germline CDR1 and CDR2 sequences are WSHSY and SAAADI. The CDR3 nucleotides are TGCGCCAGCAAGTCTAGCGACACAGATACGCAGTATTTT. This codes for CASKSSDTDTQYF.

Of note for this clonotype: This sequence may be a read error, since a much larger clone differs from it by one base. The chain has TRBV20-1 and TRBJ2-1, with unresolved D. The CDR3 runs 12 residues. The V end was cut by 3 bases, the J end by 7 bases, with 10 bases between. CDR1 is DFQATT, CDR2 SNEGSKA, per germline (reference sequence). CDR3 amino acids: CSASKATNEQFF. CDR3 bases: TGCAGTGCTAGTAAAGCTACGAATGAGCAGTTCTTC.

This clonotype was counted ten times or more. The chain recombines TRBV6-6 with TRBJ2-3; TRBD2 might be the D (6 bases). Per the germline V gene, CDR1 is MNHNY and CDR2 is SVGAGI (reference sequence). The CDR3 covers 15 residues. V was cut by 2 bases and J by 2 bases, with 11 bases left in between. CDR3 nucleotide sequence: TGTGCCAGCAGTTACAGCCCGGGGGACACAGATACGCAGTATTTT. It specifies CASSYSPGDTDTQYF.

This clonotype was observed many times. The CDR3 loop reads CASSPTGGLAGYTF. The CDR3 DNA reads as TGTGCCAGCAGCCCGACAGGGGGGCTTGCCGGCTACACCTTC. The chain recombines TRBV7-2 with TRBJ1-2, with 9 bases fitting TRBD1. Germline trimming cut 5 bases from V and 8 bases from J; bases unmatched to any gene: 9. Germline assignment: CDR1 SGHTA and CDR2 FQGNSA. This CDR3 has 14 amino acids.

This clonotype was counted a few times. This chain joins TRBV5-1 and TRBJ1-3; D is uncertain. V dropped 0 bases and J dropped 0 bases, with 10 bases sitting between them. Germline V gene sequence: CDR1 SGHRS, CDR2 YFSETQ. The CDR3 covers 16 residues. In DNA form, the CDR3 reads TGCGCCAGCAGCTTGGAGTCGGTGAGCTCTGGAAACACCATATATTTT. It codes for CASSLESVSSGNTIYF.

This clonotype appeared many times. This chain connects TRBV19 to TRBJ1-1; perhaps TRBD1 as D (5 bases). The V end lost 9 bases, the J end lost 1 base, and 12 bases lay between the germline ends. Germline CDR1 is LNHDA and CDR2 is SQIVND (reference sequence). The CDR3 extends over 13 amino acids. CDR3 region: CARQQEPNTEAFF. CDR3 bases: TGTGCCAGACAACAGGAACCGAACACTGAAGCTTTCTTT.

This clonotype was recorded at least ten times. The chain combines TRBV20-1 with TRBJ2-2; D is perhaps TRBD1 (6 bases). The CDR3 covers 12 residues. V was shortened by 8 bases and J by 6 bases, with 13 bases between the two germline ends. CDR1 DFQATT and CDR2 SNEGSKA come from the germline V gene (reference sequence). The CDR3 region is CSLTGGSGELFF. Here the CDR3 DNA reads TGCAGTCTGACAGGTGGTTCCGGGGAGCTGTTTTTT.

At least ten counts were recorded for this clonotype. The chain recombines TRBV5-1 with TRBJ2-7; 7 bases match TRBD2. The CDR3 covers 15 residues. Germline trimming cut 1 base from V and 4 bases from J; bases unmatched to any gene: 8. Germline V gene lookup returns CDR1 SGHRS and CDR2 YFSETQ. The CDR3 here is CASSLNAGVGYEQYF. The CDR3 DNA follows: TGCGCCAGCAGCTTGAACGCGGGAGTAGGTTACGAGCAGTACTTC.

This clonotype was recorded many times. V and J are TRBV5-1 and TRBJ2-6; D is ambiguous. This CDR3 has 18 residues. Per the germline V gene, CDR1 is SGHRS and CDR2 is YFSETQ. Deletions cut 4 bases from V and 0 bases from J, with 17 bases between. CDR3 nucleotides: TGCGCCAGCAGCGTTGGTGGTGGGGAATTCTCTGGGGCCAACGTCCTGACTTTC. It yields the protein CASSVGGGEFSGANVLTF.

This clonotype appeared many times. V usage is TRBV5-6 and J usage is TRBJ2-5; D may correspond to TRBD1 or TRBD2 (5 bases each). CDR1 is SGHDT and CDR2 is YYEEEE in the germline V gene. Trimming stripped 2 bases from V and 2 bases from J, with 10 bases between. This CDR3 has 14 residues. The CDR3 nucleotides read TGTGCCAGCAGCTTTGGGACCGCACAAGAGACCCAGTACTTC. Translated: CASSFGTAQETQYF.

Points on this clonotype: It is unclear where the CDR3 begins or ends on the DNA, so no DNA is shown, and the CDR3 is as TCRdb lists it. The J gene is TRBJ2-2, the V gene TRBV12-3 or TRBV12-4; TRBD1 is taken as the D call from the table, unchecked against the DNA. With termini counted, the CDR3 has 24 amino acids. The chain's CDR3 is CASSLGRGAQETQYFGPGTGELFF.

This clonotype was picked up many times. The J gene is TRBJ1-1, the V gene TRBV12-3 or TRBV12-4; D is unclear. With 6 bases removed from V and 1 base from J, the gap between germline ends came to 15 bases. CDR3 length: 15 residues. The DNA of the CDR3 is TGTGCCAGCAGAGGCCCGAGCACAAAGAACACTGAAGCTTTCTTT. Translated, it gives CASRGPSTKNTEAFF.

This clonotype qualifies as medium-sized. The chain links TRBV29-1 to TRBJ1-2; D is undetermined. There are 13 residues in the CDR3. Germline lookup yields CDR1 SQVTM and CDR2 ANQGSEA. Trimming removed 3 bases from V and 4 bases from J, with 12 bases in between. The CDR3 loop is CSVDLQTGYGYTF. The CDR3 DNA is TGCAGCGTTGATCTGCAGACGGGCTATGGCTACACCTTC.

This clonotype was counted ten times or more. The rearrangement links TRBV5-1 to TRBJ2-1, with 10 bases lining up with TRBD2. V lost 3 bases and J lost 3; bases outside the gene matches: 3. Germline values: CDR1 SGHRS, CDR2 YFSETQ. The length of the CDR3 is 15 residues. CDR3 residues: CASSSTSGNYNEQFF. The CDR3 DNA is TGCGCCAGCAGCTCCACTAGCGGGAACTACAATGAGCAGTTCTTC.

This clonotype came up many times. As DNA, the CDR3 is TGCGCCAGCAGTAAGGGACAGACTAATTACGAGCAGTACTTC. It codes for CASSKGQTNYEQYF. The gene calls are TRBV5-1 and TRBJ2-7, with 7 positions matching TRBD1. V lost 5 bases and J lost 4; bases outside the gene matches: 9. The CDR3 is made up of 14 amino acids. CDR1 is SGHRS, CDR2 YFSETQ, per germline.

This clonotype came up a few times. The chain links TRBV2 to TRBJ2-3; D gene ambiguous. The length of the CDR3 is 13 residues. Germline V gene lookup returns CDR1 SNHLY and CDR2 FYNNEI. Trimming took off 5 bases at V and 3 bases at J, with 9 bases between the two ends. CDR3 loop: CASSFNPTDTQYF. CDR3 in DNA: TGTGCCAGCAGTTTTAATCCTACAGATACGCAGTATTTT.

The table lists this clonotype with many counts. Written as DNA, the CDR3 is TGCAGTGCTGCCAGGGCTGGCGTCGCCACAGATACGCAGTATTTT. Amino acids: CSAARAGVATDTQYF. This chain uses TRBV20-1 with TRBJ2-3; TRBD1 is a possible D gene (5 bases). Germline-derived CDR1 and CDR2 are DFQATT and SNEGSKA (reference sequence). The CDR3 covers 15 residues. V was trimmed by 5 bases and J by 2 bases, leaving 17 bases between them.

This clonotype was seen repeatedly, ten times or more. The V call is TRBV27, the J call TRBJ1-6; 10 bases line up with TRBD1. Per the germline V gene, CDR1 is MNHEY and CDR2 is SMNVEV (reference sequence). The junction had 10 bases not matched to a gene; V was cut back by 6 bases and J by 8 bases. The CDR3 has 16 residues. CDR3 sequence (DNA): TGTGCCAGCAGATCCACCCCGACAGGGGGCGATTCACCCCTCCACTTT. Translating it yields CASRSTPTGGDSPLHF.

In its sample, this clonotype was seen many times. The J gene is TRBJ2-2, the V gene TRBV14, with 10 bases matching TRBD2. Trimming removed 2 bases from V and 2 bases from J; junction bases left unmatched: 8. CDR1 is SGHDN and CDR2 is FVKESK in the germline V gene. The CDR3 is made up of 18 amino acids. CDR3 sequence (DNA): TGTGCCAGCAGCCAACTGGCTAGCGGGAGTCCTAACACCGGGGAGCTGTTTTTT. Protein sequence: CASSQLASGSPNTGELFF.